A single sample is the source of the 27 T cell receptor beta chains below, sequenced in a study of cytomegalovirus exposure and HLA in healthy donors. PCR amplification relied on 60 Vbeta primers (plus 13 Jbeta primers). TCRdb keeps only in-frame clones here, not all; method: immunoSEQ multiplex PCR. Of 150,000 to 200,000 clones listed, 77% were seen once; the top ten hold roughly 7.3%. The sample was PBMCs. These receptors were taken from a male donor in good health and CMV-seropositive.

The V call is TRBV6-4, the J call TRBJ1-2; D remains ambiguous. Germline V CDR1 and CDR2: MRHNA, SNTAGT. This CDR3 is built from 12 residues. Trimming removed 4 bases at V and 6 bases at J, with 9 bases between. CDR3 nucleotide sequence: TGTGCCAGCAGTGGCGAGGTTCATGGCTACACCTTC. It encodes CASSGEVHGYTF.

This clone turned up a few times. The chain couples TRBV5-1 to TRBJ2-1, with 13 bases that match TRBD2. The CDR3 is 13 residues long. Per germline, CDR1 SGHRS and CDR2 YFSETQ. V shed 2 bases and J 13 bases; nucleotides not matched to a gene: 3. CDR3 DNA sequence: TGCGCCAGCAGCTTTGGACTAGCGGGGGTACAGTTCTTC. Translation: CASSFGLAGVQFF.

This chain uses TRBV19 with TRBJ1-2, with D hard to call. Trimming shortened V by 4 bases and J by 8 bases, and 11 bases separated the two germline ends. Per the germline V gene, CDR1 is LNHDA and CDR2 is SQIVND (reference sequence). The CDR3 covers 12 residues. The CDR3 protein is CASSTSLRGYTF. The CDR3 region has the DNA TGTGCCAGTAGTACCTCCCTCCGGGGCTACACCTTC.

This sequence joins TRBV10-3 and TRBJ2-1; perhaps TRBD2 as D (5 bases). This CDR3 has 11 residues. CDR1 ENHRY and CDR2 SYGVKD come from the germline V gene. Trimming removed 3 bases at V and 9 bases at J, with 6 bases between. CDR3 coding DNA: TGTGCCATCAGTGAAGGAGGTGAGCAGTTCTTC. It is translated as CAISEGGEQFF.

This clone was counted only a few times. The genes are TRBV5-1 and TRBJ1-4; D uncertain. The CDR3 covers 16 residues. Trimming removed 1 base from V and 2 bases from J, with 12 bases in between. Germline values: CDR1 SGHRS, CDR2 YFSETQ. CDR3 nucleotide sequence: TGCGCCAGCAGCTTGACCACCGGGTATACTAATGAAAAACTGTTTTTT. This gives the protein CASSLTTGYTNEKLFF.

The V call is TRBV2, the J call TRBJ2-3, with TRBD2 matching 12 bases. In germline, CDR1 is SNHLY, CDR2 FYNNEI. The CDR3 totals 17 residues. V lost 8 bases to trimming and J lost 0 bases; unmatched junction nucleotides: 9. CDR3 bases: TGTGCCAGCCTGAAGCTAGCGGGGGGGTTTAGCACAGATACGCAGTATTTT. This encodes CASLKLAGGFSTDTQYF.

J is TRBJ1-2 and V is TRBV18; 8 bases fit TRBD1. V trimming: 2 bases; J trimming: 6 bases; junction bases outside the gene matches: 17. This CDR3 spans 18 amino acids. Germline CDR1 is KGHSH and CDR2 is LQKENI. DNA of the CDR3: TGTGCCAGCTCACCAGGCGAGGGCAGGGGGCCCGGAGGTAATGGCTACACCTTC. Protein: CASSPGEGRGPGGNGYTF. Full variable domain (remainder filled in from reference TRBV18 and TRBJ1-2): NAGVMQNPRHLVRRRGQEARLRCSPMKGHSHVYWYRQLPEEGLKFMVYLQKENIIDESGMPKERFSAEFPKEGPSILRIQQVVRGDSAAYFCASSPGEGRGPGGNGYTFGSGTRLTVV.

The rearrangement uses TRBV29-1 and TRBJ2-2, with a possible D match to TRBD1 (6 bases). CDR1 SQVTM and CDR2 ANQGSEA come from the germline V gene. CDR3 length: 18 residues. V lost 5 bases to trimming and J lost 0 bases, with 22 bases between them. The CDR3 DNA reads TGCAGCGTTTCCCCCGTCTCTCCAGGGGCCCCGAACACCGGGGAGCTGTTTTTT. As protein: CSVSPVSPGAPNTGELFF.

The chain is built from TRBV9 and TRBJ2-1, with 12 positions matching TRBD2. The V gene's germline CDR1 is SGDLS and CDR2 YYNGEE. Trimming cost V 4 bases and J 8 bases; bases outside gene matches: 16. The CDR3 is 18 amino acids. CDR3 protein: CASSPHALAGGGKDEQFF. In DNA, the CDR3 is TGTGCCAGCAGCCCACACGCCCTAGCGGGGGGGGGTAAGGATGAGCAGTTCTTC. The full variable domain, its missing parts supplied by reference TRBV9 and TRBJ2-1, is DSGVTQTPKHLITATGQRVTLRCSPRSGDLSVYWYQQSLDQGLQFLIQYYNGEERAKGNILERFSAQQFPDLHSELNLSSLELGDSALYFCASSPHALAGGGKDEQFFGPGTRLTVL.

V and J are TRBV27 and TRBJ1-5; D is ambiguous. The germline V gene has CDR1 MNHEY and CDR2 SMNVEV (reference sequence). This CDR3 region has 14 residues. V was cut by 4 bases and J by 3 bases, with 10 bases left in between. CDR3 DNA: TGTGCCAGCAGTTCCGACAATTACAATCAGCCCCAGCATTTT. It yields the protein CASSSDNYNQPQHF.

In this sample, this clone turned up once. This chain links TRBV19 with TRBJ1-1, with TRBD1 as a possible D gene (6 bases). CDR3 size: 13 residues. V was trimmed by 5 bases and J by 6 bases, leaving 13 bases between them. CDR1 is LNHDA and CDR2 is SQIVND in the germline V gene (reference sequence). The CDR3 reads CASSPQGLAEAFF. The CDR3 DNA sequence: TGTGCCAGTAGTCCTCAGGGGCTGGCTGAAGCTTTCTTT. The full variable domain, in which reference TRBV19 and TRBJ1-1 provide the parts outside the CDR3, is DGGITQSPKYLFRKEGQNVTLSCEQNLNHDAMYWYRQDPGQGLRLIYYSQIVNDFQKGDIAEGYSVSREKKESFPLTVTSAQKNPTAFYLCASSPQGLAEAFFGQGTRLTVV.

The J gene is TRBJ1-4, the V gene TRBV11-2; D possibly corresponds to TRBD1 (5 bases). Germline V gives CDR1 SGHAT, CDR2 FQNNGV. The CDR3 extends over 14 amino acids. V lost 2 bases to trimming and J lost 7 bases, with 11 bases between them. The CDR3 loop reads CASSLSGWGEKLFF. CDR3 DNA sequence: TGTGCCAGCAGCTTATCAGGGTGGGGTGAAAAACTGTTTTTT.

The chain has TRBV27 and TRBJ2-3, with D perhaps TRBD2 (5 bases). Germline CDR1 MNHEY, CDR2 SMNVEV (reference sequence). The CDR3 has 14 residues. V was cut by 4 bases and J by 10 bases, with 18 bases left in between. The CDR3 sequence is CASSYGLTQVAQYF. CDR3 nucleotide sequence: TGTGCCAGCAGTTATGGACTGACACAAGTGGCGCAGTATTTT.

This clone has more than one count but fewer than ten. CDR3 region: CASSYRQGIGYTF. CDR3 DNA sequence: TGTGCCAGCAGTTACCGACAGGGGATAGGCTACACCTTC. The chain employs TRBV6-6 and TRBJ1-2; 8 nucleotides agree with TRBD1. With V trimmed by 2 bases and J by 8 bases, 4 bases remained unmatched. Germline V gene sequence: CDR1 MNHNY, CDR2 SVGAGI (reference sequence). CDR3 length: 13 amino acids.

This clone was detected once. As DNA, the CDR3 is TGTGCCAGCAGCCAAGGGGGGAACACTGAAGCTTTCTTT. This translates into CASSQGGNTEAFF. The chain employs TRBV27 and TRBJ1-1; weak D call: TRBD1 (6 bases). Germline CDR1 is MNHEY and CDR2 is SMNVEV (reference sequence). CDR3 length: 13 residues. V lost 6 bases and J 1 base, leaving 9 bases between the germline ends.

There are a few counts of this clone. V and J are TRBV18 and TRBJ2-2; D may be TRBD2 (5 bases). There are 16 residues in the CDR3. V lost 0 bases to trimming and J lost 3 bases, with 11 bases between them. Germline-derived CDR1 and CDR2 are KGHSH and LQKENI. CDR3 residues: CASSPPVGRDTGELFF. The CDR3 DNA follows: TGTGCCAGCTCACCACCGGTAGGGAGAGACACCGGGGAGCTGTTTTTT.

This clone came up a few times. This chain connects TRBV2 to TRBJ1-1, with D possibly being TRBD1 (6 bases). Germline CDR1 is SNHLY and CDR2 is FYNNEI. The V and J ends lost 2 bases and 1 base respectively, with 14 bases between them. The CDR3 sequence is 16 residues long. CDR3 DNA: TGTGCCAGCAGTGAAAGTGGGGTGACAGGGAACACTGAAGCTTTCTTT. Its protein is CASSESGVTGNTEAFF. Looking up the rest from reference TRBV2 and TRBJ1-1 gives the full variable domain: EPEVTQTPSHQVTQMGQEVILRCVPISNHLYFYWYRQILGQKVEFLVSFYNNEISEKSEIFDDQFSVERPDGSNFTLKIRSTKLEDSAMYFCASSESGVTGNTEAFFGQGTRLTVV.

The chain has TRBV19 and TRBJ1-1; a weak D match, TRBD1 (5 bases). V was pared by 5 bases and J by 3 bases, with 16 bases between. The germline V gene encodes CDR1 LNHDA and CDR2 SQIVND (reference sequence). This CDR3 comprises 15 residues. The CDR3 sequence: CASSAPGRRDTEAFF. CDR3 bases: TGTGCCAGTAGTGCTCCGGGACGGAGGGACACTGAAGCTTTCTTT.

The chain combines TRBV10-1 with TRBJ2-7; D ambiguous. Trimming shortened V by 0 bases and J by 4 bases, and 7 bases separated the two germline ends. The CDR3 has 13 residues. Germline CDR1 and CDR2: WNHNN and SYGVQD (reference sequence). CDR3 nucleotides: TGCGCCAGCAGTGAGTCTGGGCTATACGAGCAGTACTTC. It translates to CASSESGLYEQYF.

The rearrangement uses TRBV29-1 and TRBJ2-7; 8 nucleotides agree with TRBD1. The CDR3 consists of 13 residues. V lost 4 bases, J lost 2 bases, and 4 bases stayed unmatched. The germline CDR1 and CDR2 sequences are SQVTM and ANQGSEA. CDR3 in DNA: TGCAGCGTTGCCCGGACAGGGACCTACGAGCAGTACTTC. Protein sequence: CSVARTGTYEQYF.

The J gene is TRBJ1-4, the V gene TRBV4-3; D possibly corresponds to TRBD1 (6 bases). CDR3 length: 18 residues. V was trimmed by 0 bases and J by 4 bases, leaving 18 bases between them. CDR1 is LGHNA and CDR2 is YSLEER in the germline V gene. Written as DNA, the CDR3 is TGCGCCAGCAGCCAAGATAGATGGGGGCCCAGGGGTAATGAAAAACTGTTTTTT. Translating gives CASSQDRWGPRGNEKLFF.

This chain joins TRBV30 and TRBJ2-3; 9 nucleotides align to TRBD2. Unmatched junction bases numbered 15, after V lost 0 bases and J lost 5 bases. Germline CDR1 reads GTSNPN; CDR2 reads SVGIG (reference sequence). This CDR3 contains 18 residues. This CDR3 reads CAWSVLGLAGGPGDTQYF. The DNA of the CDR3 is TGTGCCTGGAGTGTATTGGGTTTGGCGGGGGGGCCGGGAGATACGCAGTATTTT.

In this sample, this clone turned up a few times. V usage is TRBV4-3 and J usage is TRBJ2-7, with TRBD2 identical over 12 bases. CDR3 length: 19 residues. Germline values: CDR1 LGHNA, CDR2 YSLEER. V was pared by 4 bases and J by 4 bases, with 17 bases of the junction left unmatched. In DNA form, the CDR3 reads TGCGCCAGCAGCCGGACCCTGGCTAGCGGGGGGGCCGATTCGTACGAGCAGTACTTC. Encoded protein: CASSRTLASGGADSYEQYF.

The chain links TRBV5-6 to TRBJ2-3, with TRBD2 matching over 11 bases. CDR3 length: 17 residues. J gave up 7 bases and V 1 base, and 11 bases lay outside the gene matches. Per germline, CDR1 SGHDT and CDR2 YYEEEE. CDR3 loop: CASSLSRASGGLYTQYF. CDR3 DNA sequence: TGTGCCAGCAGCTTGTCCAGAGCTAGCGGGGGGTTGTATACGCAGTATTTT.

CDR3 sequence reads: CASKGPPYTGVEKLFF. CDR3 sequence (DNA): TGTGCCAGCAAGGGTCCTCCTTATACAGGGGTCGAAAAACTGTTTTTT. The V gene is TRBV7-9, the J gene TRBJ1-4, with 7 nucleotides matching TRBD1. CDR1 is SEHNR, CDR2 FQNEAQ, per germline (reference sequence). With V trimmed by 7 bases and J by 8 bases, 16 bases remained unmatched. This CDR3 spans 16 amino acids.

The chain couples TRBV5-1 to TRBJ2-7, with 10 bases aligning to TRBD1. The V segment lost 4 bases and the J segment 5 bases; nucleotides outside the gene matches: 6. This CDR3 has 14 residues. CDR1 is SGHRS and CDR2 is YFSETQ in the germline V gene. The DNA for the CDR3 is TGCGCCAGCAGCGTGGGGACAGGGGCGGACGAGCAGTACTTC. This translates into CASSVGTGADEQYF.

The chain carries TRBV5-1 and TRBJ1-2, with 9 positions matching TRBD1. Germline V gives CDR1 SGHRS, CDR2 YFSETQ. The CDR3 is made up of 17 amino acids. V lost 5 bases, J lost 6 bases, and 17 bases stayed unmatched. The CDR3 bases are TGCGCCAGCAGTCCCATGGGGGTGGGACAGGGTCTCGATGGCTACACCTTC. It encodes CASSPMGVGQGLDGYTF.